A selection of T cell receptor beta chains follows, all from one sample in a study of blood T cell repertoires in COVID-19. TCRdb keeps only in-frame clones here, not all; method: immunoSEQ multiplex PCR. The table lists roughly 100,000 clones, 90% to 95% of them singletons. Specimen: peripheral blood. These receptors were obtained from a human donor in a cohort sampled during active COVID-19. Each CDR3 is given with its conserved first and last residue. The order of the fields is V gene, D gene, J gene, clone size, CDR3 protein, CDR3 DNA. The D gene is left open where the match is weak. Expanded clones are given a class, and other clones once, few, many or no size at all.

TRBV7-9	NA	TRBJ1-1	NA	CASSPTINTEAFF	TGTGCCAGCAGCCCGACAATTAACACTGAAGCTTTCTTT
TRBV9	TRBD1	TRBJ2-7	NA	CASSYGTATYEQYF	TGTGCCAGCAGCTACGGGACAGCGACCTACGAGCAGTACTTC
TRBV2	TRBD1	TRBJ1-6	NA	CAESMGQGNSPLHF	TGTGCCGAAAGCATGGGACAGGGGAATTCACCCCTCCACTTT
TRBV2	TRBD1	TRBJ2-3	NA	CASSAQGITSTDTQYF	TGTGCCAGCAGTGCACAGGGGATAACTAGCACAGATACGCAGTATTTT
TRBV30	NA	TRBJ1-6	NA	CAWSVARYNSPLHF	TGTGCCTGGAGTGTCGCCAGATATAATTCACCCCTCCACTTT
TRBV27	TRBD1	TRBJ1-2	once	CASRDRVGGYTF	TGTGCCAGCAGGGACAGGGTCGGGGGCTACACCTTC
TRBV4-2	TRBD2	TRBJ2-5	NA	CASSPRTSGGETQYF	TGTGCCAGCAGCCCACGGACTAGCGGGGGGGAGACCCAGTACTTC
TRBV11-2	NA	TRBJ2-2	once	CASSSTLNTGELFF	TGTGCCAGCAGCTCGACTTTAAACACCGGGGAGCTGTTTTTT
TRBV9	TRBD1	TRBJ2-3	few	CASSVVGGSTDTQYF	TGTGCCAGCAGCGTAGTAGGGGGCAGCACAGATACGCAGTATTTT
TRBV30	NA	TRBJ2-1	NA	CAWSLEVGYSEQFF	TGTGCCTGGAGTCTGGAGGTGGGGTACAGTGAGCAGTTCTTC
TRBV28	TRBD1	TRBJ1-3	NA	CASSLYGQGTGNTIYF	TGTGCCAGCAGTTTATACGGACAGGGGACTGGAAACACCATATATTTT
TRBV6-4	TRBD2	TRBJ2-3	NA	CASSDTGTSAQYF	TGTGCCAGCAGTGATACCGGGACTAGCGCGCAGTATTTT
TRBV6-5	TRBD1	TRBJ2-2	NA	CASSPTGGTGELFF	TGTGCCAGCAGCCCGACAGGGGGCACCGGGGAGCTGTTTTTT
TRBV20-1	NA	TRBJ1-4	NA	CSASLRRVGAEELFF	TGCAGTGCTAGTCTTAGGCGTGTAGGGGCCGAGGAACTGTTTTTT
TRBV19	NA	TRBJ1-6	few	CASSIGGPPNSPLHF	TGTGCCAGTAGTATAGGGGGGCCGCCTAATTCACCCCTCCACTTT
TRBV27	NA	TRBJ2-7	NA	CATAGTYEQYF	TGTGCCACCGCCGGGACCTACGAGCAGTACTTC
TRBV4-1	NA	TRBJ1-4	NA	CASSQPGLGGGGEKLFF	TGCGCCAGCAGCCAACCGGGCCTGGGTGGGGGCGGGGAAAAACTGTTTTTT
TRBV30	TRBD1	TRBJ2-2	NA	CAWKRTQGATGELFF	TGTGCCTGGAAGAGGACACAGGGGGCCACCGGGGAGCTGTTTTTT
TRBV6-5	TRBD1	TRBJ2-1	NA	CASSYAKTGSYNEQFF	TGTGCCAGCAGTTACGCCAAGACAGGGAGCTACAATGAGCAGTTCTTC
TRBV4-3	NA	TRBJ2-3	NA	CASSQDVIEGEEGTDTQYF	TGCGCCAGCAGCCAAGATGTGATTGAGGGGGAAGAAGGCACAGATACGCAGTATTTT
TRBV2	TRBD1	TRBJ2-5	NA	CASSKGQGAGETQYF	TGTGCCAGCAGTAAAGGACAGGGGGCGGGGGAGACCCAGTACTTC
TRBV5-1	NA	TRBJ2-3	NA	CASSFSSTDTQYF	TGCGCCAGCAGCTTCTCTAGCACAGATACGCAGTATTTT
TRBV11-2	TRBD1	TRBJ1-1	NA	CASSLPDRVTEAFF	TGTGCCAGCAGCTTACCCGACAGGGTCACTGAAGCTTTCTTT
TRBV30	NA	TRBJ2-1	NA	CAWTRPYNEQFF	TGTGCCTGGACCAGGCCCTACAATGAGCAGTTCTTC
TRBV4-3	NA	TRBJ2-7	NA	CASSRIRGRRLYEQYF	TGCGCCAGCAGCCGAATAAGGGGGAGACGACTTTACGAGCAGTACTTC
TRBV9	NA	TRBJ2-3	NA	CASSVGPGVTTDTQYF	TGTGCCAGCAGCGTAGGTCCCGGGGTCACCACAGATACGCAGTATTTT
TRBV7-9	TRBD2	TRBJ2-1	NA	CASSKLAGTGNEQFF	TGTGCCAGCAGTAAACTAGCGGGGACGGGTAATGAGCAGTTCTTC
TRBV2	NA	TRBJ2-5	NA	CASSEWGGKETQYF	TGTGCCAGCAGTGAATGGGGGGGCAAAGAGACCCAGTACTTC
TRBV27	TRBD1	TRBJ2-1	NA	CASKQTGGFLDEQFF	TGTGCCAGCAAACAAACAGGGGGCTTCTTAGATGAGCAGTTCTTC
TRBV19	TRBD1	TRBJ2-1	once	CASSIEGTGGDEQFF	TGTGCCAGTAGTATTGAAGGGACAGGGGGCGATGAGCAGTTCTTC
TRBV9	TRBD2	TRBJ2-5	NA	CASSVGTSQETQYF	TGTGCCAGCAGCGTAGGGACTAGCCAAGAGACCCAGTACTTC
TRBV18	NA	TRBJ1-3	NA	CASSSRIVSGNTIYF	TGTGCCAGCTCAAGTCGCATAGTCTCTGGAAACACCATATATTTT
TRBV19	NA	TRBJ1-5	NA	CASSIGGISNQPQHF	TGTGCCAGTAGTATAGGAGGGATTAGCAATCAGCCCCAGCATTTT
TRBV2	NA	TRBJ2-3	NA	CASSDLVASTDTQYF	TGTGCCAGCAGTGATCTAGTGGCTAGCACAGATACGCAGTATTTT
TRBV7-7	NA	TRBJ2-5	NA	CASSFVGGSEETQYF	TGTGCTAGCAGCTTCGTGGGGGGTTCGGAGGAGACCCAGTACTTC
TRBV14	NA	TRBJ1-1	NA	CASSHLRSGEAFF	TGTGCCAGCAGCCACCTTCGGAGTGGTGAAGCTTTCTTT
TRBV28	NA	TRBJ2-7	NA	CASSPQLAVTYEQYF	TGTGCCAGCAGTCCCCAGTTAGCGGTAACCTACGAGCAGTACTTC
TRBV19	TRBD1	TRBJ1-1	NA	CASSDRQGNTEAFF	TGTGCCAGTAGCGACCGACAGGGGAACACTGAAGCTTTCTTT
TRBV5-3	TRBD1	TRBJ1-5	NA	CARSYDLGDRGGGQPQHF	TGTGCCAGAAGCTACGACCTAGGTGACAGGGGAGGAGGTCAGCCCCAGCATTTT
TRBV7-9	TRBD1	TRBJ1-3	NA	CASSQQGASGNTIYF	TGTGCCAGCAGCCAACAGGGGGCCTCTGGAAACACCATATATTTT
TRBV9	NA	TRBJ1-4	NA	CASSDGAGTLNEKLFF	TGTGCCAGCAGCGACGGAGCGGGGACTCTTAATGAAAAACTGTTTTTT
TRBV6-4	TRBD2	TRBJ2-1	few	CASSDSGTSSYNEQFF	TGTGCCAGCAGTGACTCCGGGACTAGCTCCTACAATGAGCAGTTCTTC